The rows below give T cell receptor beta chains drawn from one sample of a study of blood T cell repertoires in COVID-19. Assay used: immunoSEQ multiplex PCR; TCRdb lists only in-frame clones, some missing. Of some 99,000 clones in the sample, around 80% are singletons; the top ten hold 7% to 9.5%. The sequencing sample was made of peripheral blood. The receptors were gathered from an elderly woman with active or convalescent COVID-19. The CDR3 runs from the conserved cysteine through the conserved F or W. Fields, in order: J gene, V gene, D gene, clone size, CDR3 DNA, CDR3 protein. D genes are given only for firm matches. Clone size is not always given. Where it is, it says once, few, many or a class for expanded clones.

>TRBJ1-5|TRBV6-5|TRBD1|.
TGTGCCAGCAGGGCAGGGGGCGGCAATCAGCCCCAGCATTTT
CASRAGGGNQPQHF
>TRBJ2-1|TRBV6-4|TRBD2|few
TGTGCCAGCAGCTCTAGCGGGTCTTTGTATGAGCAGTTCTTC
CASSSSGSLYEQFF
>TRBJ1-1|TRBV7-2|.|.
TGTGCCAGCAGCTTAGGGGTATTCGGAGGGGTGAACACTGAAGCTTTCTTT
CASSLGVFGGVNTEAFF
>TRBJ2-5|TRBV6-5|TRBD2|.
TGTGCCAGCAGTCCCTTGGCGGGAGGCAGTGAGACCCAGTACTTC
CASSPLAGGSETQYF
>TRBJ2-1|TRBV15|.|.
TGTGCCACCAGCAGAGAGCAGGGCTCCTACAATGAGCAGTTCTTC
CATSREQGSYNEQFF
>TRBJ1-1|TRBV19|TRBD1|.
TGTGCCAGACCGGGACAGGTCATGAACACTGAAGCTTTCTTT
CARPGQVMNTEAFF
>TRBJ2-1|TRBV19|TRBD2|.
TGTGCCAGTAGTACTAACTCCATCGGGGGGGGAGAGGTGGTCGGTGAGCAGTTCTTC
CASSTNSIGGGEVVGEQFF
>TRBJ2-7|TRBV27|TRBD2|.
TGTGCCAGCAGTCCGACTAGCGGGAGGCGGTCTCGGGAGCAGTACTTC
CASSPTSGRRSREQYF
>TRBJ1-4|TRBV6-5|.|.
TGTGCCAGCAGTTACTCGGGCGGGGCGCATGAAAAACTGTTTTTT
CASSYSGGAHEKLFF
>TRBJ1-4|TRBV7-2|TRBD1|few
TGTGCCAGCAGCCCGTGGACAGGGTCAGGTGAAAAACTGTTTTTT
CASSPWTGSGEKLFF
>TRBJ1-2|TRBV5-1|TRBD1|.
TGCGCCAGCAGCTTGGGGACAGGGACTAACTATGGCTACACCTTC
CASSLGTGTNYGYTF
>TRBJ2-7|TRBV20-1|.|.
TGCAGTGCTAGTCAGGGTAGCTTCCACGAGCAGTACTTC
CSASQGSFHEQYF
>TRBJ2-7|TRBV27|.|.
TGTGCCAGCAGTTTATCGAAAGGGGGTTACTACGAGCAGTACTTC
CASSLSKGGYYEQYF
>TRBJ1-6|TRBV19|.|few
TGTGCCAGTAGTAGACCGGGACTTCACGTGGGTTCACCCCTCCACTTT
CASSRPGLHVGSPLHF
>TRBJ2-2|TRBV9|.|.
TGTGCCAGCAGCGTAGGAGGGTTTGGGGCCGGGGAGCTGTTTTTT
CASSVGGFGAGELFF